What follows are 8 T cell receptor beta chains derived from one specimen sequenced in a study of blood T cell repertoires in COVID-19. Profiling relied on immunoSEQ multiplex PCR, and the TCRdb table lists in-frame clones only, not all of them. There are about 480,000 clones in the sample; roughly 90% occur only once, and less than 2% lies in the top ten. The sequenced sample was PBMCs or T cells enriched from blood (not recorded which). The receptors were sampled from a woman aged 40 to 49 who had recovered from COVID-19.

The V call is TRBV19, the J call TRBJ1-2, with D possibly being TRBD1 (6 bases). CDR1 is LNHDA, CDR2 SQIVND, per germline (reference sequence). Trimming left V 6 bases short and J 6 bases short, with 17 bases between. The CDR3 totals 14 residues. CDR3 residues: CASSPDRREHGYTF. The DNA of the CDR3 is TGTGCCAGTAGCCCGGACAGAAGGGAACATGGCTACACCTTC.

The chain recombines TRBV5-4 with TRBJ2-7; the match to TRBD1 covers 10 bases. This CDR3 has 20 amino acids. The V segment lost 1 base and the J segment 6 bases; nucleotides outside the gene matches: 22. Germline CDR1 and CDR2: SGHNT and YYREEE (reference sequence). DNA of the CDR3: TGTGCCAGCAGCTTGTCATCATGGGGCACCGGGACAGGGGTTCCGGGCGAGCAGTACTTC. Protein product: CASSLSSWGTGTGVPGEQYF.

On this clone itself: Mismatch with germline at one junction end may stem from a read error. J is TRBJ2-2 and V is TRBV10-2; tentative D call: TRBD2 (6 bases). Germline V CDR1 and CDR2: WSHSY, SAAADI. The CDR3 sequence is 14 residues long. The CDR3 DNA reads as TGCGCCAGCAGTGAACGGGGGAACGCCGGGGAGCTGTTTTTT. Translation: CASSERGNAGELFF.

The V gene is TRBV7-8, the J gene TRBJ2-7, with TRBD1 as a possible D gene (5 bases). The length of the CDR3 is 14 residues. The germline V gene has CDR1 SGHVS and CDR2 FQNEAQ. Between the trimmed V and J ends, which lost 4 bases and 3 bases, there was a span of 13 bases. The CDR3 loop is CASSSTSGLYEQYF. The DNA of the CDR3 is TGTGCCAGCAGCTCAACTTCAGGGCTCTACGAGCAGTACTTC.

The gene calls are TRBV14 and TRBJ2-2; 13 bases map to TRBD2. The germline V gene has CDR1 SGHDN and CDR2 FVKESK. J gave up 5 bases and V 4 bases, and 1 base lay outside the gene matches. The CDR3 runs 15 residues. CDR3 coding DNA: TGTGCCAGCAGCCCGGGACTAGCGGGAACCGGGGAGCTGTTTTTT. Its translation: CASSPGLAGTGELFF.

The V and J genes are TRBV7-9 and TRBJ2-7, with D perhaps matching TRBD2 (6 bases). Trimming left V 5 bases short and J 0 bases short, with 11 bases between. In germline, CDR1 is SEHNR, CDR2 FQNEAQ (reference sequence). This CDR3 spans 14 amino acids. The CDR3 loop is CASSLTGGSYEQYF. The CDR3 DNA is TGTGCCAGCAGCCTAACCGGGGGCTCCTACGAGCAGTACTTC.

This clone came up once. The chain is built from TRBV2 and TRBJ2-7; the D gene is possibly TRBD1 (5 bases). CDR1 and CDR2 from the germline V gene are SNHLY and FYNNEI. Deletions cut 7 bases from V and 3 bases from J, with 7 bases between. The CDR3 has 11 residues. In DNA, the CDR3 is TGTGCCAGCACCAGGGACTACGAGCAGTACTTC. Amino acids: CASTRDYEQYF.

This chain joins TRBV10-3 and TRBJ2-5, with 8 bases lining up with TRBD1. Germline V gives CDR1 ENHRY, CDR2 SYGVKD. The CDR3 covers 14 residues. V lost 4 bases, J lost 2 bases, and 3 bases stayed unmatched. CDR3 loop: CAISGGQGQETQYF. In DNA form, the CDR3 reads TGTGCCATCAGTGGCGGACAGGGTCAAGAGACCCAGTACTTC.